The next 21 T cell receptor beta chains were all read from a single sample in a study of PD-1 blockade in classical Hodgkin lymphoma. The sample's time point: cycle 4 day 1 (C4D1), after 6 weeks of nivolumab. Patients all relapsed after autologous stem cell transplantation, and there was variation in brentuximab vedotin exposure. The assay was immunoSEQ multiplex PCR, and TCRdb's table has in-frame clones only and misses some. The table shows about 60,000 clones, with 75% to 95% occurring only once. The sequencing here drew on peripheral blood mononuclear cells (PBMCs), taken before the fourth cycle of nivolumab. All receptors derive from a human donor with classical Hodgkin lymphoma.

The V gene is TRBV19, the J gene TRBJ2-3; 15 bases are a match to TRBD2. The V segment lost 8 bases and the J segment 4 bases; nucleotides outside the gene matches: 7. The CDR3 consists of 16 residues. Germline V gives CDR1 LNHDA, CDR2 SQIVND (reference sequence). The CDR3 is CASSWTSGGAPDTQYF. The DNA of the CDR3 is TGTGCCAGTTCCTGGACTAGCGGGGGGGCCCCAGATACGCAGTATTTT.

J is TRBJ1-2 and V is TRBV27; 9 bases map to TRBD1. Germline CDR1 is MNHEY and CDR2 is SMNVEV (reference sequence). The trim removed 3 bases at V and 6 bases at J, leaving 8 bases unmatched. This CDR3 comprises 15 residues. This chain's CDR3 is CASSFTGGASNGYTF. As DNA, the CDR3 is TGTGCCAGCAGTTTTACAGGGGGCGCAAGTAATGGCTACACCTTC.

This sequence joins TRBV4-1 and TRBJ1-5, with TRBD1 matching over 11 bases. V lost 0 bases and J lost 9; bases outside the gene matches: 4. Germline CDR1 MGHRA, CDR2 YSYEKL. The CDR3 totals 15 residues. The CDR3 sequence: CASSQEGQGARPQHF. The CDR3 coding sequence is TGCGCCAGCAGCCAAGAAGGACAGGGGGCGAGGCCCCAGCATTTT.

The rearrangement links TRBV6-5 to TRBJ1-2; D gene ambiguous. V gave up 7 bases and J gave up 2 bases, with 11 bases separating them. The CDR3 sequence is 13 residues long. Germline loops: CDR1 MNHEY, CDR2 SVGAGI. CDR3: CASNPGMNYGYTF. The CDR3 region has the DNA TGTGCCAGCAATCCGGGGATGAACTATGGCTACACCTTC.

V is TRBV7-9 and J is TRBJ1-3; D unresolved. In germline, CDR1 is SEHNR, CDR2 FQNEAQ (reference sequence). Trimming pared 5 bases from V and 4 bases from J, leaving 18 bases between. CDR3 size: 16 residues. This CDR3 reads CASSGTQTATGNTIYF. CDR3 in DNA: TGTGCCAGCAGCGGAACTCAGACTGCTACCGGAAACACCATATATTTT.

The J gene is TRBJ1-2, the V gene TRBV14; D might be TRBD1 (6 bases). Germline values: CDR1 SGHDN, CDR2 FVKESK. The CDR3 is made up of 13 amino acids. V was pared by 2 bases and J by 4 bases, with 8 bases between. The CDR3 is CASSQTGFYGYTF. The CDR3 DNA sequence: TGTGCCAGCAGCCAAACAGGGTTCTATGGCTACACCTTC.

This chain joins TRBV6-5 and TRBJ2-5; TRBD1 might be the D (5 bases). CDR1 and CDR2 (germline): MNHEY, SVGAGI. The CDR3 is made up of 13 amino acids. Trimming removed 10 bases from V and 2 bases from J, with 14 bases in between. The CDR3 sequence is CATSWGSQETQYF. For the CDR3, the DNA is TGTGCCACCTCGTGGGGCAGTCAAGAGACCCAGTACTTC.

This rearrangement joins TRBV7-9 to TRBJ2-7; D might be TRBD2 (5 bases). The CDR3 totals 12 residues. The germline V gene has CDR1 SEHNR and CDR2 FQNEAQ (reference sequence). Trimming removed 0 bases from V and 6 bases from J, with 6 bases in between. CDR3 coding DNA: TGTGCCAGCAGCTTAGCTCGGGGCGAGCAGTACTTC. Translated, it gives CASSLARGEQYF.

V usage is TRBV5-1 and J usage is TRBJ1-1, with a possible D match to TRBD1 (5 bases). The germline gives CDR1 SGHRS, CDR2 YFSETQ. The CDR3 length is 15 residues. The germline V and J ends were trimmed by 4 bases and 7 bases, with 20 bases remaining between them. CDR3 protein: CASSPSVGGGGEAFF. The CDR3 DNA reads TGCGCCAGCAGCCCGTCTGTGGGGGGTGGTGGTGAAGCTTTCTTT.

CDR3 in DNA: TGTGCCAGCAGTGAAAGTTTAGGCAATCAGCCCCAGCATTTT. Translating it yields CASSESLGNQPQHF. The chain employs TRBV2 and TRBJ1-5; D is uncertain. The V end was cut by 2 bases, the J end by 2 bases, with 7 bases between. Germline-derived CDR1 and CDR2 are SNHLY and FYNNEI. CDR3 size: 14 residues.

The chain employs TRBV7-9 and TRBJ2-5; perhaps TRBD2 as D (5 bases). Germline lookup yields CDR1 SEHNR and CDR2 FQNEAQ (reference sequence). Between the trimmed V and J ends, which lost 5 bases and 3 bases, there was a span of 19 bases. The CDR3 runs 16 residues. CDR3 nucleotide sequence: TGTGCCAGCAGCACACCATTGCTTGACGGGAAAGAGACCCAGTACTTC. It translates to CASSTPLLDGKETQYF.

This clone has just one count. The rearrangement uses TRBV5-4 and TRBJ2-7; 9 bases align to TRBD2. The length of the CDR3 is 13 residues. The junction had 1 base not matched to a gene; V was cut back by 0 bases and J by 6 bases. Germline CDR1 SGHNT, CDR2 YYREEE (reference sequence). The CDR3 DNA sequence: TGTGCCAGCAGCTTGGAGCGGGGGGCCGAGCAGTACTTC. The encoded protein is CASSLERGAEQYF.

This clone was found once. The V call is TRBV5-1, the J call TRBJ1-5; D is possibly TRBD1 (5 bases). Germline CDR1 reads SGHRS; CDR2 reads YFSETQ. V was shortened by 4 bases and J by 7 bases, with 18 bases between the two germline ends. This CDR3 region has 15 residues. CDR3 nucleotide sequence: TGCGCCAGCAGCCCCCGGGGGGAGGGAAGCCAGCCCCAGCATTTT. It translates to CASSPRGEGSQPQHF.

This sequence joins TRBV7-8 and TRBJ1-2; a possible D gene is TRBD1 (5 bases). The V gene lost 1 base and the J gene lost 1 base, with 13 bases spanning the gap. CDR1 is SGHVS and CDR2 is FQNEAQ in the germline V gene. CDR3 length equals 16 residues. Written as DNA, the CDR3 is TGTGCCAGCAGCTTAGGGGGGGGTGTACTTAACTATGGCTACACCTTC. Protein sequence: CASSLGGGVLNYGYTF.

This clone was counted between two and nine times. CDR3 coding DNA: TGTGCCAGCAGTGAAGCCTCGACAGATCAGCCCCAGCATTTT. Protein: CASSEASTDQPQHF. V is TRBV2 and J is TRBJ1-5; possibly TRBD1 for D (5 bases). V was shortened by 0 bases and J by 5 bases, with 8 bases between the two germline ends. Germline values: CDR1 SNHLY, CDR2 FYNNEI. This CDR3 is 14 amino acids long.

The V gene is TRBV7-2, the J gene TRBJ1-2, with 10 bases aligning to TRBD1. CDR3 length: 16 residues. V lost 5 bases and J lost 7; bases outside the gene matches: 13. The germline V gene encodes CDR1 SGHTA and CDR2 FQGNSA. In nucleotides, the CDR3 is TGTGCCAGCAGCCAAATCCCGGGACAGGGGAGTGGTGGCTACACCTTC. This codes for CASSQIPGQGSGGYTF.

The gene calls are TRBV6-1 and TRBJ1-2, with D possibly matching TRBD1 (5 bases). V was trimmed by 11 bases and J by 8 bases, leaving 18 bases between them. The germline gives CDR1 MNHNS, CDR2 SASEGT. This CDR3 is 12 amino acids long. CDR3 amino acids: CAAAPGPGGYTF. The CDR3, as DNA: TGTGCCGCGGCACCGGGACCTGGGGGCTACACCTTC.

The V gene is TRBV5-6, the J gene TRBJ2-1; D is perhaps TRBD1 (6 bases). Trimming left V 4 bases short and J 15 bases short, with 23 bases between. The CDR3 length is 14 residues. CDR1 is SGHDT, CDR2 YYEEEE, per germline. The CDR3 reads CASSRPNRDPSPFF. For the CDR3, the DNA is TGTGCCAGCAGCCGCCCCAACAGGGACCCGTCACCGTTCTTC.

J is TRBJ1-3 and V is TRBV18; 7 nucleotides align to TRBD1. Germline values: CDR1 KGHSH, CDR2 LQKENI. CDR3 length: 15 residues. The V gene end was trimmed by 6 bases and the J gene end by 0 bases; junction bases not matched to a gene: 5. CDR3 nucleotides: TGTGCCAGCTCGGAGGGACAGAGCTCTGGAAACACCATATATTTT. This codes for CASSEGQSSGNTIYF. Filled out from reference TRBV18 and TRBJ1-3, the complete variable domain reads NAGVMQNPRHLVRRRGQEARLRCSPMKGHSHVYWYRQLPEEGLKFMVYLQKENIIDESGMPKERFSAEFPKEGPSILRIQQVVRGDSAAYFCASSEGQSSGNTIYFGEGSWLTVV.

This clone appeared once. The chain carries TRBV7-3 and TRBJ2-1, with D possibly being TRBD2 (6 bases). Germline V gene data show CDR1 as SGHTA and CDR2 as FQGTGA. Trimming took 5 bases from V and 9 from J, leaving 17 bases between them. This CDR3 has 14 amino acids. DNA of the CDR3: TGTGCCAGCAGCCCTACTCAACCCGGGGGTGAGCAGTTCTTC. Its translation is CASSPTQPGGEQFF.

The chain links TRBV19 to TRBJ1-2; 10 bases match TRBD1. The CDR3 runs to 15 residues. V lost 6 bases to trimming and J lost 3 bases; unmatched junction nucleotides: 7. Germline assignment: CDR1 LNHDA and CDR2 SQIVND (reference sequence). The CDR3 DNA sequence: TGTGCCAGTAGCCTCGAAGGGACAGGGGACTATGGCTACACCTTC. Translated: CASSLEGTGDYGYTF.